These 12 T cell receptor beta chains share one sample of origin, sequenced in a study of cytomegalovirus exposure and HLA in healthy donors. This PCR relied on a set of 60 Vbeta primers and 13 Jbeta primers. The assay was immunoSEQ multiplex PCR, and TCRdb's table has in-frame clones only and misses some. The sample has over 150,000 clones, over 75% seen once; the top ten hold about 1.9%. The sequencing sample was made of PBMCs. Receptors were obtained from a woman aged 18-29 years in good health and CMV-seronegative.

The V call is TRBV6-5, the J call TRBJ1-2; D might be TRBD1 (6 bases). The CDR3 is 16 residues long. The germline V gene encodes CDR1 MNHEY and CDR2 SVGAGI. V was shortened by 0 bases and J by 1 base, with 12 bases between the two germline ends. The CDR3 sequence: CASSYSIGQNNYGYTF. The CDR3 DNA reads TGTGCCAGCAGTTACTCGATCGGACAGAATAACTATGGCTACACCTTC.

V usage is TRBV10-3 and J usage is TRBJ1-5; D gene ambiguous. In germline, CDR1 is ENHRY, CDR2 SYGVKD. The CDR3 consists of 17 residues. The ends were cut back, 0 bases at V and 3 bases at J, with 15 bases in the middle. CDR3 coding DNA: TGTGCCATCAGTGAGTCGGGTCTTCCTACAGTCAATCAGCCCCAGCATTTT. Translation gives CAISESGLPTVNQPQHF.

The chain joins TRBV6-1 to TRBJ1-3, with TRBD1 matching 11 bases. Per germline, CDR1 MNHNS and CDR2 SASEGT. The junction had 2 bases not matched to a gene; V was cut back by 1 base and J by 0 bases. The CDR3 covers 17 residues. CDR3 amino acids: CASSEVGTGGSGNTIYF. CDR3 bases: TGTGCCAGCAGTGAAGTGGGGACAGGGGGCTCTGGAAACACCATATATTTT.

The rearrangement uses TRBV6-1 and TRBJ1-1; no definite D call. Trimming took off 2 bases at V and 6 bases at J, with 13 bases between the two ends. The length of the CDR3 is 14 residues. Per germline, CDR1 MNHNS and CDR2 SASEGT. This CDR3 reads CASSEFSGTSEAFF. CDR3 nucleotide sequence: TGTGCCAGCAGTGAATTTAGCGGAACCTCTGAAGCTTTCTTT.

This chain joins TRBV9 and TRBJ1-6, with TRBD1 matching 8 bases. Germline lookup yields CDR1 SGDLS and CDR2 YYNGEE. V was clipped by 4 bases and J by 7 bases; unmatched bases: 10. The CDR3 has 16 residues. The CDR3 DNA is TGTGCCAGCAGCCCACTCCGTGGACAGGGAAATTCACCCCTCCACTTT. Encoded protein: CASSPLRGQGNSPLHF.

The chain carries TRBV2 and TRBJ2-7; TRBD2 matches 8 bases. The J segment lost 5 bases and the V segment lost 3 bases, leaving 6 bases of the junction unmatched. The CDR3 is 14 amino acids. Germline CDR1 reads SNHLY; CDR2 reads FYNNEI. CDR3 DNA sequence: TGTGCCAGCAGTGAGCGGCGGGAGGAACACGAGCAGTACTTC. Protein: CASSERREEHEQYF.

The rearrangement links TRBV19 to TRBJ2-2; 9 bases are a match to TRBD2. Losses at the gene ends were 7 bases for V and 6 bases for J; bases not matched to a gene: 21. Germline V lookup: CDR1 LNHDA, CDR2 SQIVND (reference sequence). CDR3 length: 19 amino acids. The CDR3, as DNA: TGTGCCAGTAAGGGTTCTCCAACTAGCGGGCGGTCCCAGTCCGGGGAGCTGTTTTTT. It specifies CASKGSPTSGRSQSGELFF.

V and J are TRBV6-6 and TRBJ1-5; TRBD1 matches 7 bases. The CDR3 spans 16 residues. J lost 7 bases, V lost 0 bases, and 9 bases had no gene match. Germline values: CDR1 MNHNY, CDR2 SVGAGI (reference sequence). The CDR3 sequence is CASSYSTQGGDQPQHF. The CDR3, as DNA: TGTGCCAGCAGTTACTCGACTCAGGGGGGCGACCAGCCCCAGCATTTT.

This chain connects TRBV19 to TRBJ2-1, with a tentative D call TRBD1 (5 bases). Trimming took 6 bases from V and 4 from J, leaving 13 bases between them. The CDR3 is 14 amino acids. Germline loops: CDR1 LNHDA, CDR2 SQIVND (reference sequence). CDR3 DNA: TGTGCCAGTAGGCTCGACAGACGATACAATGAGCAGTTCTTC. This gives the protein CASRLDRRYNEQFF.

The chain links TRBV7-9 to TRBJ2-4; 9 bases are shared with TRBD1. There are 14 residues in the CDR3. V was pared by 4 bases and J by 5 bases, with 3 bases of the junction left unmatched. Germline assignment: CDR1 SEHNR and CDR2 FQNEAQ (reference sequence). The CDR3 DNA follows: TGTGCCAGCAGCTCGGGACAGGGCCAAAACATTCAGTACTTC. Residues: CASSSGQGQNIQYF. Full variable domain (outside the CDR3, taken from reference TRBV7-9 and TRBJ2-4): DTGVSQNPRHKITKRGQNVTFRCDPISEHNRLYWYRQTLGQGPEFLTYFQNEAQLEKSRLLSDRFSAERPKGSFSTLEIQRTEQGDSAMYLCASSSGQGQNIQYFGAGTRLSVL.

The J gene is TRBJ1-2, the V gene TRBV6-7; D not certain. TRBV6-7 is noted as an ORF with a role that remains uncertain. The CDR3 has 14 residues. Trimming left V 4 bases short and J 8 bases short, with 17 bases between. This CDR3 reads CASSSRVPRWGYTF. CDR3 nucleotide sequence: TGTGCCAGCAGTTCCCGCGTTCCCCGCTGGGGCTACACCTTC.

This clone came up once. CDR3 sequence reads: CASSPLARQYEQYF. As DNA, the CDR3 is TGTGCCAGCAGTCCCCTTGCCCGACAGTACGAGCAGTACTTC. This chain links TRBV27 with TRBJ2-7; D possibly corresponds to TRBD1 (5 bases). Germline V gene lookup returns CDR1 MNHEY and CDR2 SMNVEV (reference sequence). CDR3 length: 14 amino acids. The V end was cut by 5 bases, the J end by 4 bases, with 15 bases between.